The sequence of this TCR beta chain was determined in a study of blood T cell repertoires in COVID-19. Overall study context: Acute-phase and convalescent COVID-19 samples originated in the United States, Italy and Spain.

The germline CDR1 and CDR2 sequences are MDHEN and SYDVKM. The CDR3 covers 15 residues. V gave up 3 bases and J gave up 1 base; unmatched junction bases: 1. Produced via immunoSEQ multiplex PCR; TCRdb's table is partial and in-frame only. This sample has approximately 290,000 clones, with approximately 83% found just once. This TCR derives from a person between 65 and 80 years old with COVID-19, enrolled during active disease. The sample taken for sequencing was peripheral blood. This chain joins TRBV28 and TRBJ2-2; 8 nucleotides agree with TRBD1. In DNA, the CDR3 is TGTGCCAGCAGTTTGGGACAGGTGAACACCGGGGAGCTGTTTTTT. Translation gives CASSLGQVNTGELFF. The full variable domain, in which reference TRBV28 and TRBJ2-2 provide the parts outside the CDR3, is DVKVTQSSRYLVKRTGEKVFLECVQDMDHENMFWYRQDPGLGLRLIYFSYDVKMKEKGDIPEGYSVSREKKERFSLILESASTNQTSMYLCASSLGQVNTGELFFGEGSRLTVL.